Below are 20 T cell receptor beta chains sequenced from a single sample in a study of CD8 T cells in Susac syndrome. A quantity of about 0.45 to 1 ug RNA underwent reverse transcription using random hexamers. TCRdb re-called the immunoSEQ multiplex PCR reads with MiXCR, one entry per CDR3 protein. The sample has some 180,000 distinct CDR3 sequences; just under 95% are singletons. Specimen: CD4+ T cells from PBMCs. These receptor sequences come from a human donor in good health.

The CDR3 reads CASSVVHGTNTGELFF. For the CDR3, the DNA is TGTGCCAGCAGCGTAGTCCACGGAACGAACACCGGGGAGCTGTTTTTT. The rearrangement links TRBV9 to TRBJ2-2; D remains unclear. The CDR3 covers 16 residues. The germline V gene encodes CDR1 SGDLS and CDR2 YYNGEE. Trimming took off 0 bases at V and 0 bases at J, with 9 bases between the two ends. The whole variable domain, remainder taken from reference TRBV9 and TRBJ2-2, is DSGVTQTPKHLITATGQRVTLRCSPRSGDLSVYWYQQSLDQGLQFLIQYYNGEERAKGNILERFSAQQFPDLHSELNLSSLELGDSALYFCASSVVHGTNTGELFFGEGSRLTVL.

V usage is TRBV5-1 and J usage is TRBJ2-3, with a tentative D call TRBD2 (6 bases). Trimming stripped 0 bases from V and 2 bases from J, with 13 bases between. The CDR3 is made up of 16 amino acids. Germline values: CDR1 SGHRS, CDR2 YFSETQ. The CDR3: CASSLEGRIYTDTQYF. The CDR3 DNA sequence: TGCGCCAGCAGCTTGGAGGGGAGGATTTACACAGATACGCAGTATTTT. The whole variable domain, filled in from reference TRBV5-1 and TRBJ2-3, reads KAGVTQTPRYLIKTRGQQVTLSCSPISGHRSVSWYQQTPGQGLQFLFEYFSETQRNKGNFPGRFSGRQFSNSRSEMNVSTLELGDSALYLCASSLEGRIYTDTQYFGPGTRLTVL.

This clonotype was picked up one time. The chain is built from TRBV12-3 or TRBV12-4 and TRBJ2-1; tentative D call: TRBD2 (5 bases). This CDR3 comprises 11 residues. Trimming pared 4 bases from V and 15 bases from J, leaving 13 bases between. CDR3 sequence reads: CASSYGGPLFF. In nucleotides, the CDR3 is TGTGCCAGCAGTTATGGAGGTCCCTTGTTCTTC.

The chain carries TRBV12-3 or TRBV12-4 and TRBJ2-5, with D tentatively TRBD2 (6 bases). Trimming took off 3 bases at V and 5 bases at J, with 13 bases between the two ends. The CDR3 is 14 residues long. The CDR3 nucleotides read TGTGCCAGCAGTTTTTCGTCGGAGGGCGAGACCCAGTACTTC. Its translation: CASSFSSEGETQYF.

Here the CDR3 reads CSAQGGGGYNEQFF. CDR3 sequence (DNA): TGCAGCGCTCAAGGGGGGGGTGGATACAATGAGCAGTTCTTC. This rearrangement joins TRBV29-1 to TRBJ2-1; TRBD2 might be the D (7 bases). In germline, CDR1 is SQVTM, CDR2 ANQGSEA. This CDR3 has 14 residues. V was cut by 7 bases and J by 4 bases, with 17 bases left in between.

The CDR3 region is CSALGVEKLFF. In DNA form, the CDR3 reads TGCAGCGCCCTGGGAGTCGAAAAACTGTTTTTT. The chain links TRBV29-1 to TRBJ1-4; no firm D call. The V and J ends lost 7 bases and 8 bases respectively, with 11 bases between them. Germline V gives CDR1 SQVTM, CDR2 ANQGSEA. The CDR3 totals 11 residues.

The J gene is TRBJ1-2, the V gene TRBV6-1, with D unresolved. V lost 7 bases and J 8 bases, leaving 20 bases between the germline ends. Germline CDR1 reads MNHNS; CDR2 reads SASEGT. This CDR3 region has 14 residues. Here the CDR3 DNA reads TGTGCCAGCAATAGCCTCAACCGGGTTCGGGGCTACACCTTC. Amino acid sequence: CASNSLNRVRGYTF.

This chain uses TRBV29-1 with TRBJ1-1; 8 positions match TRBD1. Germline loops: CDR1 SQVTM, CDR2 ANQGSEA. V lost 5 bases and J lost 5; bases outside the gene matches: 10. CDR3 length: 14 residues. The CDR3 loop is CSVTQGAQGTEAFF. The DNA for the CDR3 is TGCAGCGTTACCCAGGGGGCTCAAGGGACTGAAGCTTTCTTT.

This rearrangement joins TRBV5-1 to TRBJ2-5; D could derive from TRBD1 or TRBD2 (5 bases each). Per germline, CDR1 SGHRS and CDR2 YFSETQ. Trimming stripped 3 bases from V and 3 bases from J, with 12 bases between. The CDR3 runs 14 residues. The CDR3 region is CASSWGTAEETQYF. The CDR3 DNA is TGCGCCAGCAGCTGGGGGACGGCTGAAGAGACCCAGTACTTC.

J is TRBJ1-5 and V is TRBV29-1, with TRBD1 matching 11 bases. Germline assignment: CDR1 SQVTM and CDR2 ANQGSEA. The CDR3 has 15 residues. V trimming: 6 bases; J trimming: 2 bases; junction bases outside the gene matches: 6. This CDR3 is CSVRTGGDGNQPQHF. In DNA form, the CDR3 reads TGCAGCGTACGGACAGGGGGCGATGGCAATCAGCCCCAGCATTTT.

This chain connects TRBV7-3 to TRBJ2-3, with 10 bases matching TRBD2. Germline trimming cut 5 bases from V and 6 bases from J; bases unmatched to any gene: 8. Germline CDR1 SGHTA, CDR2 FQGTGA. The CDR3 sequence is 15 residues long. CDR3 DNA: TGTGCCAGCAGCGAGGGCCCAGCGGGAGGGGATACGCAGTATTTT. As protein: CASSEGPAGGDTQYF.

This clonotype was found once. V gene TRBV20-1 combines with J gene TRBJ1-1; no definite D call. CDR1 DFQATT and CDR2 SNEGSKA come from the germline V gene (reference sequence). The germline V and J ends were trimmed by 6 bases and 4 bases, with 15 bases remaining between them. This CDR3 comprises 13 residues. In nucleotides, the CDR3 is TGCAGTGCGGGAGACGGGGAAATCACTGAAGCTTTCTTT. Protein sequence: CSAGDGEITEAFF.

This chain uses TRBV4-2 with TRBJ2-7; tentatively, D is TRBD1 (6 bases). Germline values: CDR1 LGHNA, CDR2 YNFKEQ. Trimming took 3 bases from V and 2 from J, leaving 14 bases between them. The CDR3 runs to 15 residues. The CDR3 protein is CASSHTQGPTYEQYF. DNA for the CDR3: TGTGCCAGCAGCCATACACAGGGACCAACCTACGAGCAGTACTTC.

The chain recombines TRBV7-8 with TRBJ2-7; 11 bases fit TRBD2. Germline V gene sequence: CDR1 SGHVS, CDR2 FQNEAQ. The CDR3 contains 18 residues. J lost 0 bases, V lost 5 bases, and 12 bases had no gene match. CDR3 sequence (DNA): TGTGCCAGCAGCATATCTATCCCCCTAGCGGGAGGCTCCTACGAGCAGTACTTC. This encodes CASSISIPLAGGSYEQYF.

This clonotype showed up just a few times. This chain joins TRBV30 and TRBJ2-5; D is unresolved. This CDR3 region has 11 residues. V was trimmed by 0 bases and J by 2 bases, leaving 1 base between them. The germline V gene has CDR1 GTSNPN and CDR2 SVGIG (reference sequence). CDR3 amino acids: CAWSVQETQYF. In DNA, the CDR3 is TGTGCCTGGAGTGTGCAAGAGACCCAGTACTTC.

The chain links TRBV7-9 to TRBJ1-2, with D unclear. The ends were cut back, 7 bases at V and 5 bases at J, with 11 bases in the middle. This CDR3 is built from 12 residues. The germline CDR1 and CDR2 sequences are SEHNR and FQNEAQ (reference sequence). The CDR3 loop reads CASTYNSYGYTF. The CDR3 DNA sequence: TGTGCCAGCACGTATAACAGTTATGGCTACACCTTC.

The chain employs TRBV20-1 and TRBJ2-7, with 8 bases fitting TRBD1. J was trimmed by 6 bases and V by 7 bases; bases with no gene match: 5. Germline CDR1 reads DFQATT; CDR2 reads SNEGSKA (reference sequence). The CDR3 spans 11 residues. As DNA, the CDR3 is TGCAGTGGGCAGGGGGCGGGCGAGCAGTACTTC. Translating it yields CSGQGAGEQYF.

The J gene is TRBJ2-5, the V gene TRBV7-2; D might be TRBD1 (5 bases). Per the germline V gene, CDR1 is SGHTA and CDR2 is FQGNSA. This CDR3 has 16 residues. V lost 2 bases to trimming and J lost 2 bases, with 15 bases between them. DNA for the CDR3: TGTGCCAGCAGCTTATGGTCGACAGCCAGACAAGAGACCCAGTACTTC. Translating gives CASSLWSTARQETQYF.

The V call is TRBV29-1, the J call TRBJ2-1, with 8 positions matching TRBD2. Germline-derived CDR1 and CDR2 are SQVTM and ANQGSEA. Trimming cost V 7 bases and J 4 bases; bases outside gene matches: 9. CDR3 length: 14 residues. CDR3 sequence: CSGAESSGYNEQFF. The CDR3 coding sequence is TGCAGCGGGGCCGAGTCTAGCGGGTACAATGAGCAGTTCTTC.

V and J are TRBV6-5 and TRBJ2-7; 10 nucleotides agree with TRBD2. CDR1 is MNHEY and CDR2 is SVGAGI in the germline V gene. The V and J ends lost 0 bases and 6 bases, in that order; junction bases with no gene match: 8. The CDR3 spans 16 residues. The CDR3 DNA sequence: TGTGCCAGCAGTTACTCGTCTAGCGGGAGATTTTTCGAGCAGTACTTC. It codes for CASSYSSSGRFFEQYF.